The T cell receptor beta chain described here comes from a study of tumor and adjacent non-tumor tissue in lung cancer. Study information: Aged about 31 to 80 years, patients included roughly ten men and roughly five women with stage I to III disease.

The template was RNA from unsorted bulk tissue. The CDR3 spans 16 residues. Germline V gene lookup returns CDR1 SGHNT and CDR2 YYREEE (reference sequence). Germline trimming cut 0 bases from V and 4 bases from J; bases unmatched to any gene: 4. The library came from three nested PCR rounds adapted from ARM-PCR protocols. TCRdb analysed the multiplex PCR reads with MiXCR anew, one entry per CDR3 protein. The sample includes around 120,000 distinct CDR3 sequences, around three fifths of them seen just once. The sequencing sample was made of lung tumor tissue. J is TRBJ2-5 and V is TRBV5-4; 12 nucleotides align to TRBD2. This TCR derives from a man aged 25 to 40 with non-small cell lung cancer. The CDR3 DNA reads TGTGCCAGCAGCTTGGGGCTAGCGGGGGGGGGAGAGACCCAGTACTTC. This encodes CASSLGLAGGGETQYF.